This TCR beta chain is drawn from a study of blood T cells in healthy people across ages. Study results and caveats: Per-million-T-cell TCR beta diversity fell roughly linearly with age. Diversity estimates drawn from one million T cells were deemed underestimates.

This CDR3 region has 15 residues. The germline gives CDR1 MNHNY, CDR2 SVGAGI (reference sequence). Trimming stripped 8 bases from V and 1 base from J, with 18 bases between. A word on this clonotype: Its antigen is undetermined.

Per individual sample, total RNA of at least 5.5 micrograms was extracted. PCR was performed a second time for about 7 to 12 cycles using a sample-barcoded 5' primer and a J-beta primer mix. Every sample gave at least 2.5 million paired-end reads containing CDR3. TCRdb re-derived calls from the 5' RACE reads in MiXCR, one entry per CDR3 protein. The table lists 1.5 million or so distinct CDR3 sequences, less than 45% of them singletons. Sequencing was performed on blood. The chain uses TRBV6-6 and TRBJ2-7; a possible D gene is TRBD2 (7 bases). The clonotype comes from a woman younger than 30 in good health. The CDR3: CASGLPGGQSYEQYF. The DNA for the CDR3 is TGTGCCAGCGGCCTACCGGGGGGCCAGTCCTACGAGCAGTACTTC.